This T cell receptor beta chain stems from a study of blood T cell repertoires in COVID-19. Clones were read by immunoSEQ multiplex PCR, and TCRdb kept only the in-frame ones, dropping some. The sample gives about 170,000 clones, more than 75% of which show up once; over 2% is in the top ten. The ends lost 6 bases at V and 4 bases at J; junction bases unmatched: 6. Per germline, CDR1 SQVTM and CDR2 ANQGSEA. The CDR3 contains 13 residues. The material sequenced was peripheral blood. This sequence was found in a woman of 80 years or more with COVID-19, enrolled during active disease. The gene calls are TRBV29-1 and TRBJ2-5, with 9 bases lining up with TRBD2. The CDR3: CSVVELAGETQYF. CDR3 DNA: TGCAGCGTCGTCGAACTAGCGGGAGAGACCCAGTACTTC.